One and the same sample provided the 24 T cell receptor beta chains below, sequenced in a study of post-analysis software for immune sequencing data (dated by TCRdb to about 2015). Preparation of the library involved PCR. Data came from an Illumina HiSeq 2500. To reduce PCR and sequencing biases, unique molecular identifiers were built into the TCR beta cDNA libraries. Using fastp trimming at Q25 and MiXCR clonotype assembly, TCRdb reanalyzed the public sequencing data and kept in-frame beta chains. Rows with a matching CDR3 protein are joined into one entry that keeps the most common DNA and genes. The table for this sample lists about 430,000 distinct CDR3 sequences; 39% of them were counted only once. Jointly, the top ten make up around 8% of the sample. Antigens for these TCRs are unknown. Beyond this particular receptor, the publication reports: Patients showed significantly higher frequencies than controls for roughly five TRBV segments, among them TRBV5-6, TRBV5-1 and TRBV20-1.

Sequencing used blood. These receptors were obtained from a girl aged 2 to 9 with multiple sclerosis.

The chain has TRBV29-1 and TRBJ1-2; no clear D. Trimming stripped 0 bases from V and 4 bases from J, with 36 bases between. The germline gives CDR1 SQVTM, CDR2 ANQGSEA. This CDR3 spans 22 amino acids. CDR3 sequence: CSVEEGAGEGEGSWVDLYGYTF. CDR3 in DNA: TGCAGCGTTGAAGAAGGTGCAGGAGAAGGAGAAGGAAGTTGGGTTGATCTCTATGGCTACACCTTC.

The table lists this clonotype with a few counts. The rearrangement links TRBV6-6 to TRBJ2-7; no clear D gene. Germline CDR1 is MNHNY and CDR2 is SVGAGI (reference sequence). This CDR3 comprises 15 residues. V lost 2 bases and J lost 3, with 14 bases in between. The CDR3 DNA reads TGTGCCAGCAGTTACGCGTACGACGGATACTACGAGCAGTACTTC. Its protein is CASSYAYDGYYEQYF.

In this sample, this clonotype turned up a few times. The chain employs TRBV12-3 or TRBV12-4 and TRBJ2-2; possibly TRBD1 for D (5 bases). This CDR3 comprises 14 residues. The V end lost 4 bases, the J end lost 3 bases, and 9 bases lay between the germline ends. The DNA of the CDR3 is TGTGCCAGCAGTTCGTTAGGGGACACCGGGGAGCTGTTTTTT. The encoded protein is CASSSLGDTGELFF.

Remarks on this clonotype: The junction departs from germline at one end; a sequencing error may be responsible. The chain links TRBV5-1 to TRBJ2-5; D perhaps matches TRBD1 (5 bases). This CDR3 has 13 amino acids. Germline-derived CDR1 and CDR2 are SGHRS and YFSETQ. The CDR3: CASSLAGQETQHF. CDR3 DNA sequence: TGCGCCAGCAGCTTGGCCGGACAAGAGACCCAGCACTTC.

This chain joins TRBV28 and TRBJ2-3; 11 nucleotides align to TRBD2. The V segment lost 5 bases and the J segment 2 bases; nucleotides outside the gene matches: 9. The CDR3 runs to 17 residues. Germline V gene lookup returns CDR1 MDHEN and CDR2 SYDVKM. CDR3 amino acids: CASSPTGTSGITDTQYF. Here the CDR3 DNA reads TGTGCCAGCAGTCCCACCGGGACTAGCGGAATCACAGATACGCAGTATTTT.

This chain connects TRBV5-1 to TRBJ2-3, with D maybe TRBD2 (5 bases). Germline V gene sequence: CDR1 SGHRS, CDR2 YFSETQ. V lost 3 bases, J lost 6 bases, and 11 bases lay in between. This CDR3 has 13 amino acids. The CDR3 DNA follows: TGCGCCAGCAGCTCGATACTAGGGGATACGCAGTATTTT. It translates to CASSSILGDTQYF.

The CDR3 loop reads CATSPRPGTGPEFSYNEQFF. The DNA for the CDR3 is TGTGCCACCAGCCCCCGTCCCGGGACAGGCCCAGAATTTTCCTACAATGAGCAGTTCTTC. The rearrangement uses TRBV15 and TRBJ2-1, with 8 bases aligning to TRBD1. In germline, CDR1 is LNHNV, CDR2 YYDKDF (reference sequence). After removal of 5 bases from V and 1 base from J, the junction contained 19 bases not matched to a gene. The CDR3 loop spans 20 amino acids.

This clonotype was seen only once. The CDR3 nucleotides are TGTGCCAGCAGCCGAGGGAGTTATGAAAAACTGTTTTTT. This gives the protein CASSRGSYEKLFF. The chain links TRBV14 to TRBJ1-4, with D unresolved. Germline values: CDR1 SGHDN, CDR2 FVKESK. The CDR3 runs to 13 residues. V lost 4 bases and J 6 bases, leaving 9 bases between the germline ends.

This clonotype was observed a single time. The chain combines TRBV20-1 with TRBJ2-4; no clear D. The CDR3 is 15 amino acids. The V end lost 6 bases, the J end lost 0 bases, and 15 bases lay between the germline ends. Germline CDR1 reads DFQATT; CDR2 reads SNEGSKA (reference sequence). The CDR3 reads CSAGPIAEAKNIQYF. The CDR3 DNA is TGCAGTGCCGGGCCAATCGCGGAAGCCAAAAACATTCAGTACTTC.

There are a few counts of this clonotype. The chain combines TRBV15 with TRBJ1-5, with unresolved D. The CDR3 is made up of 15 amino acids. Germline V lookup: CDR1 LNHNV, CDR2 YYDKDF (reference sequence). Between the trimmed V and J ends, which lost 0 bases and 4 bases, there was a span of 10 bases. CDR3 protein: CATSRDPAGNQPQHF. The CDR3 DNA reads as TGTGCCACCAGCAGAGATCCTGCAGGAAATCAGCCCCAGCATTTT. Based on the CDR3 plus reference TRBV15 and TRBJ1-5, the full variable domain is DAMVIQNPRYQVTQFGKPVTLSCSQTLNHNVMYWYQQKSSQAPKLLFHYYDKDFNNEADTPDNFQSRRPNTSFCFLDIRSPGLGDTAMYLCATSRDPAGNQPQHFGDGTRLSIL.

This chain connects TRBV5-1 to TRBJ2-6; D may be TRBD1 (6 bases). V shed 2 bases and J shed 2 bases, with 11 bases lying between them. Per the germline V gene, CDR1 is SGHRS and CDR2 is YFSETQ. This CDR3 has 16 amino acids. The CDR3 spells CASSLVGGAGANVLTF. Written as DNA, the CDR3 is TGCGCCAGCAGCTTAGTTGGGGGCGCTGGGGCCAACGTCCTGACTTTC.

This clonotype has just a few counts. The chain employs TRBV7-3 and TRBJ2-1; D remains unclear. V shed 2 bases and J shed 2 bases, with 4 bases lying between them. The CDR3 consists of 13 residues. Germline V gene lookup returns CDR1 SGHTA and CDR2 FQGTGA. The CDR3 DNA reads as TGTGCCAGCAGCTTACTAGCCTACAATGAGCAGTTCTTC. Its protein product is CASSLLAYNEQFF.

This chain connects TRBV5-6 to TRBJ2-1; 10 bases map to TRBD2. Losses at the gene ends were 0 bases for V and 4 bases for J; bases not matched to a gene: 4. The CDR3 is 16 residues long. Germline CDR1 SGHDT, CDR2 YYEEEE. CDR3 DNA sequence: TGTGCCAGCAGCTTGGCCGGACTAGCGGAATACAATGAGCAGTTCTTC. It yields the protein CASSLAGLAEYNEQFF.

This clonotype was seen a handful of times. J is TRBJ2-1 and V is TRBV6-2 or TRBV6-3; TRBD2 might be the D (5 bases). Trimming pared 5 bases from V and 5 bases from J, leaving 16 bases between. Germline assignment: CDR1 MNHEY and CDR2 SVGEGT. The CDR3 totals 15 residues. The CDR3 DNA reads as TGTGCCAGCAGTCCCTTTGGGGAGAACCACAATGAGCAGTTCTTC. The encoded protein is CASSPFGENHNEQFF.

This chain connects TRBV6-2 or TRBV6-3 to TRBJ1-1, with 9 bases lining up with TRBD1. The CDR3 runs to 15 residues. The V and J ends lost 0 bases and 4 bases, in that order; junction bases with no gene match: 3. Germline CDR1 and CDR2: MNHEY and SVGEGT. The CDR3 DNA reads TGTGCCAGCAGTTACTCCGGGACAGGGAGCACTGAAGCTTTCTTT. Its protein product is CASSYSGTGSTEAFF.

This sequence joins TRBV12-3 or TRBV12-4 and TRBJ1-1; D remains unclear. V lost 3 bases to trimming and J lost 0 bases, with 5 bases between them. The CDR3 consists of 13 residues. The CDR3 loop is CASSLLVNTEAFF. DNA of the CDR3: TGTGCCAGCAGTTTGCTAGTGAACACTGAAGCTTTCTTT.

The chain links TRBV10-3 to TRBJ2-7, with D perhaps given as TRBD1 or TRBD2 (5 bases each). Trimming took off 3 bases at V and 0 bases at J, with 15 bases between the two ends. Germline-derived CDR1 and CDR2 are ENHRY and SYGVKD. CDR3 size: 16 residues. The CDR3 coding sequence is TGTGCCATCAGTGACACGGGGCTACTTAGCTCCTACGAGCAGTACTTC. Residues: CAISDTGLLSSYEQYF.

The chain employs TRBV7-9 and TRBJ2-7; D is unresolved. CDR3 size: 15 residues. V lost 1 base and J lost 0, with 10 bases in between. CDR1 SEHNR and CDR2 FQNEAQ come from the germline V gene (reference sequence). The CDR3 protein is CASSLGTVSSYEQYF. The CDR3 nucleotides are TGTGCCAGCAGCTTAGGGACGGTAAGCTCCTACGAGCAGTACTTC.

The rearrangement links TRBV5-1 to TRBJ1-1; D call uncertain. Trimming left V 4 bases short and J 1 base short, with 23 bases between. This CDR3 contains 18 residues. Germline assignment: CDR1 SGHRS and CDR2 YFSETQ. The CDR3 region is CASSPGGTPWEPNTEAFF. The CDR3 DNA reads TGCGCCAGCAGCCCTGGTGGTACTCCGTGGGAGCCGAACACTGAAGCTTTCTTT.

This clonotype appeared a few times. The chain links TRBV7-3 to TRBJ2-5, with D maybe TRBD2 (5 bases). Trimming removed 5 bases from V and 5 bases from J, with 18 bases in between. The CDR3 is 15 amino acids. Germline V lookup: CDR1 SGHTA, CDR2 FQGTGA. The CDR3 loop is CASSPNTRFAETQYF. DNA of the CDR3: TGTGCCAGCAGCCCGAATACTAGATTCGCTGAGACCCAGTACTTC.

This clonotype was seen only a few times. The chain uses TRBV28 and TRBJ2-7; 9 nucleotides match TRBD1. From germline, CDR1 is MDHEN and CDR2 SYDVKM. The CDR3 runs to 15 residues. V lost 5 bases, J lost 2 bases, and 7 bases stayed unmatched. The CDR3 is CASSTQTGGTYEQYF. CDR3 in DNA: TGTGCCAGCAGTACCCAGACAGGGGGGACCTACGAGCAGTACTTC.

J is TRBJ1-1 and V is TRBV5-1; 7 bases fit TRBD1. Per the germline V gene, CDR1 is SGHRS and CDR2 is YFSETQ. The CDR3 contains 14 residues. V lost 2 bases to trimming and J lost 1 base; unmatched junction nucleotides: 2. CDR3 sequence: CASSFGQENTEAFF. CDR3 nucleotides: TGCGCCAGCAGCTTTGGACAGGAGAACACTGAAGCTTTCTTT.

The chain couples TRBV7-2 to TRBJ2-7, with 11 bases fitting TRBD2. TRBJ2-5 explains the end of the DNA better; the J call may be wrong. The CDR3 is made up of 16 amino acids. Germline V CDR1 and CDR2: SGHTA, FQGNSA. The CDR3 loop is CASSLTSGMRGETQYF. The CDR3 DNA reads TGTGCCAGCAGCTTGACTAGCGGGATGAGGGGAGAGACCCAGTACTTC.

The rearrangement links TRBV27 to TRBJ2-7, with 8 positions matching TRBD2. Losses at the gene ends were 2 bases for V and 2 bases for J; bases not matched to a gene: 8. The CDR3 contains 16 residues. Germline CDR1 is MNHEY and CDR2 is SMNVEV (reference sequence). CDR3 nucleotides: TGTGCCAGCAGTTTACGGACGCGGGGGGAGGCCTACGAGCAGTACTTC. This gives the protein CASSLRTRGEAYEQYF.